This T cell receptor beta chain was retrieved from a study of identical twins. The donor group consisted entirely of healthy Caucasians. TCRdb called the 5' RACE reads again in MiXCR, with one record for every CDR3 protein. The top ten hold 5.1% of the sample, which has about 200,000 distinct CDR3 sequences, around 10% seen once. Unmatched junction bases numbered 13, after V lost 4 bases and J lost 5 bases. The CDR3 is 16 amino acids. Per germline, CDR1 SGHRS and CDR2 YFSETQ. The clonotype originates from a young woman in good health. Source material: memory (CD45RO+) T cells sorted from blood. The V call is TRBV5-1, the J call TRBJ1-2; 8 bases line up with TRBD1. CDR3 sequence: CASSIHTMGTGYGYTF. The CDR3, as DNA: TGCGCCAGCAGCATCCACACTATGGGGACAGGATATGGCTACACCTTC.